This TCR beta chain was documented in a study of shared clonotypes between healthy human individuals. Study-level background: Three plates each covered CD4 naive and memory; CD8 naive two, CD8 memory one. Findings and limits, study-wide: Several donors held approximately 4.6% of naive CD4 clonotypes in common. It was expected that sequencing depth would affect clonotype sharing among donors.

Trimming at V came to 2 bases and at J to 1 base, leaving 9 bases not matched to a gene. Germline CDR1 and CDR2: SGHDN and FVKESK. The CDR3 contains 19 residues. Only in-frame clones appear in the TCRdb table, and some are missing; sequencing was by immunoSEQ multiplex PCR. The table has 550,000 to 750,000 clones, about 90% seen once; the top ten hold roughly 24%. Note on this clone: The antigen remains undetermined.

In the naive CD8 group, cells lacked CD45RO and were positively selected for CCR7, so terminally differentiated effector memory CD45RA+ cells were left out. The clonotype comes from a man aged 30-40 years in good health. The sample consisted of naive CD8+ T cells sorted from blood. The chain joins TRBV14 to TRBJ2-1; 12 bases line up with TRBD2. CDR3 DNA sequence: TGTGCCAGCAGCCAATCACTAGCGGGAGGCCGGGTTTCCTACAATGAGCAGTTCTTC. This translates into CASSQSLAGGRVSYNEQFF.